Below, 26 T cell receptor beta chains from the same sample are listed, as sequenced in a study of cytomegalovirus exposure and HLA in healthy donors. This PCR relied on a set of 60 Vbeta primers and 13 Jbeta primers. Profiled with immunoSEQ multiplex PCR; TCRdb holds only in-frame clones, not every one. The sample lists under 150,000 clones, roughly two thirds occurring once. The material sequenced was PBMCs. The source of these receptors is a man aged 25 to 40 in good health and CMV-seropositive.

The chain joins TRBV18 to TRBJ1-1; TRBD1 matches 9 bases. CDR1 and CDR2 (germline): KGHSH, LQKENI. The CDR3 totals 17 residues. V trimming: 4 bases; J trimming: 5 bases; junction bases outside the gene matches: 14. CDR3 nucleotide sequence: TGTGCCAGCTCACTACTATATACAGGGGGCGCGGGGACTGAAGCTTTCTTT. Residues: CASSLLYTGGAGTEAFF.

The J gene is TRBJ1-1, the V gene TRBV5-4, with D possibly matching TRBD1 (6 bases). The length of the CDR3 is 16 residues. Germline assignment: CDR1 SGHNT and CDR2 YYREEE (reference sequence). V gave up 0 bases and J gave up 1 base, with 13 bases separating them. The CDR3 here is CASSLAAGARNTEAFF. In DNA, the CDR3 is TGTGCCAGCAGCTTGGCCGCAGGGGCCCGGAACACTGAAGCTTTCTTT.

This clone showed up just a few times. This chain links TRBV7-2 with TRBJ2-1; 9 bases are a match to TRBD1. The ends lost 4 bases at V and 6 bases at J; junction bases unmatched: 7. CDR3 length equals 15 residues. The germline V gene encodes CDR1 SGHTA and CDR2 FQGNSA. CDR3 nucleotides: TGTGCCAGCAGCTCCGGGACAGGGAGGCTCAATGAGCAGTTCTTC. Protein: CASSSGTGRLNEQFF.

The chain carries TRBV7-3 and TRBJ1-2; 7 bases map to TRBD1. Germline V gene lookup returns CDR1 SGHTA and CDR2 FQGTGA. After removal of 5 bases from V and 8 bases from J, the junction contained 8 bases not matched to a gene. The CDR3 sequence is 13 residues long. The CDR3 sequence: CASSIDRVGGYTF. In DNA, the CDR3 is TGTGCCAGCAGCATCGACAGGGTTGGCGGCTACACCTTC.

The chain uses TRBV19 and TRBJ2-1; 10 bases match TRBD2. Per the germline V gene, CDR1 is LNHDA and CDR2 is SQIVND (reference sequence). Germline trimming cut 4 bases from V and 4 bases from J; bases unmatched to any gene: 13. The CDR3 contains 18 residues. The CDR3 DNA is TGTGCCAGTAGTAGGGGCCTAGCGGGAGTAGAGAGGTACAATGAGCAGTTCTTC. This sequence encodes CASSRGLAGVERYNEQFF. Full variable domain (missing parts from reference TRBV19 and TRBJ2-1): DGGITQSPKYLFRKEGQNVTLSCEQNLNHDAMYWYRQDPGQGLRLIYYSQIVNDFQKGDIAEGYSVSREKKESFPLTVTSAQKNPTAFYLCASSRGLAGVERYNEQFFGPGTRLTVL.

The chain is built from TRBV6-6 and TRBJ2-7; 9 positions match TRBD2. Trimming cost V 8 bases and J 2 bases; bases outside gene matches: 13. The length of the CDR3 is 16 residues. Germline CDR1 is MNHNY and CDR2 is SVGAGI (reference sequence). CDR3 amino acids: CASQPPGASGTYEQYF. The CDR3 bases are TGTGCCAGCCAACCGCCTGGGGCTAGCGGGACCTACGAGCAGTACTTC.

This sequence joins TRBV19 and TRBJ2-7; TRBD1 aligns across 7 bases. Germline trimming cut 3 bases from V and 0 bases from J; bases unmatched to any gene: 2. Germline lookup yields CDR1 LNHDA and CDR2 SQIVND (reference sequence). CDR3 length: 14 amino acids. Written as DNA, the CDR3 is TGTGCCAGTAGTATGACAGGGAGCTCCTACGAGCAGTACTTC. Its protein is CASSMTGSSYEQYF. The complete variable domain, with remaining parts taken from reference TRBV19 and TRBJ2-7, reads DGGITQSPKYLFRKEGQNVTLSCEQNLNHDAMYWYRQDPGQGLRLIYYSQIVNDFQKGDIAEGYSVSREKKESFPLTVTSAQKNPTAFYLCASSMTGSSYEQYFGPGTRLTVT.

The gene calls are TRBV28 and TRBJ2-3; 9 nucleotides agree with TRBD2. Germline V gene sequence: CDR1 MDHEN, CDR2 SYDVKM. V trimming: 3 bases; J trimming: 1 base; junction bases outside the gene matches: 14. The CDR3 runs 19 residues. CDR3 sequence (DNA): TGTGCCAGCAGTTTTCTGAGGATTTTAGCGGGAGATCGCACAGATACGCAGTATTTT. Its protein is CASSFLRILAGDRTDTQYF.

This clone appeared a few times. The rearrangement links TRBV7-3 to TRBJ1-6; D gene uncertain. The ends were cut back, 2 bases at V and 7 bases at J, with 12 bases in the middle. Germline values: CDR1 SGHTA, CDR2 FQGTGA. This CDR3 region has 15 residues. Here the CDR3 DNA reads TGTGCCAGCAGCTTAGGTCCCAGTCAGAATTCACCCCTCCACTTT. Translating gives CASSLGPSQNSPLHF.

The gene calls are TRBV2 and TRBJ2-1; maybe TRBD1 (6 bases). This CDR3 comprises 15 residues. With 1 base removed from V and 1 base from J, the gap between germline ends came to 8 bases. The germline V gene encodes CDR1 SNHLY and CDR2 FYNNEI. The CDR3: CASSEEGGSYNEQFF. In DNA, the CDR3 is TGTGCCAGCAGTGAAGAAGGGGGTTCCTACAATGAGCAGTTCTTC.

The chain links TRBV6-5 to TRBJ1-2, with 7 nucleotides matching TRBD1. After removal of 6 bases from V and 3 bases from J, the junction contained 7 bases not matched to a gene. This CDR3 has 14 residues. Germline loops: CDR1 MNHEY, CDR2 SVGAGI. Here the CDR3 DNA reads TGTGCCAGCAGGCGGACAGGCGTATACTATGGCTACACCTTC. Its protein product is CASRRTGVYYGYTF.

The gene calls are TRBV15 and TRBJ2-1; D is uncertain. CDR3 size: 14 residues. Trimming pared 0 bases from V and 3 bases from J, leaving 6 bases between. Germline V gene sequence: CDR1 LNHNV, CDR2 YYDKDF (reference sequence). The CDR3 bases are TGTGCCACCAGCAGAGATCTTAACTACAATGAGCAGTTCTTC. This encodes CATSRDLNYNEQFF.

Notes on this clone: Given the absence of the conserved phenylalanine or tryptophan at the CDR3 end, a read error is likely. It is unclear where the CDR3 begins or ends on the DNA, so no DNA is shown, and the CDR3 is as TCRdb lists it. The chain joins TRBV9 to TRBJ1-1; TRBD1 is the table's D call, not checked against the DNA. The V gene's germline CDR1 is SGDLS and CDR2 YYNGEE. The CDR3 numbers 15 amino acids, ends counted. CDR3 region: CASSVDPGVDRAAAL.

Concerning this clone itself: A read error is likely, as this CDR3 ends without the conserved phenylalanine or tryptophan. The V and J genes are TRBV5-6 and TRBJ2-3, with D possibly TRBD2 on 6 matching bases. This CDR3 has 16 amino acids. V was pared by 3 bases and J by 0 bases, with 14 bases between. CDR1 is SGHDT and CDR2 is YYEEEE in the germline V gene. The CDR3 bases are TGTGCCAGCAGCTGGACCGGGGAGGTTAGCACAGATACGCAGTATTCT. The encoded protein is CASSWTGEVSTDTQYS.

The V gene is TRBV4-1, the J gene TRBJ2-7, with 8 positions matching TRBD1. CDR1 MGHRA and CDR2 YSYEKL come from the germline V gene. V shed 4 bases, J shed 7 bases, and the junction held 15 bases outside the gene matches. This CDR3 is built from 16 residues. In nucleotides, the CDR3 is TGCGCCAGCAGCCCTTGGGCGGCAGGGGGCGCGGGGGAGCAGTACTTC. Its protein product is CASSPWAAGGAGEQYF.

V usage is TRBV13 and J usage is TRBJ2-1; D gene uncertain. Germline lookup yields CDR1 PRHDT and CDR2 FYEKMQ (reference sequence). V was pared by 4 bases and J by 10 bases, with 8 bases between. This CDR3 spans 11 amino acids. The CDR3 sequence is CASSSIREQFF. Written as DNA, the CDR3 is TGTGCCAGCAGCTCAATCAGGGAGCAGTTCTTC. The full variable domain, in which reference TRBV13 and TRBJ2-1 provide the parts outside the CDR3, is AAGVIQSPRHLIKEKRETATLKCYPIPRHDTVYWYQQGPGQDPQFLISFYEKMQSDKGSIPDRFSAQQFSDYHSELNMSSLELGDSALYFCASSSIREQFFGPGTRLTVL.

The chain links TRBV6-5 to TRBJ2-1; TRBD1 might be the D (5 bases). This CDR3 region has 14 residues. Trimming removed 6 bases at V and 7 bases at J, with 16 bases between. Per germline, CDR1 MNHEY and CDR2 SVGAGI. DNA of the CDR3: TGTGCCAGCAGCGGACACAGCCTCTTGAATGAGCAGTTCTTC. Residues: CASSGHSLLNEQFF.

In this sample, this clone turned up once. One end of the junction does not line up with germline, which may come from a read error. The CDR3 sequence is CASSLADYGQYF. DNA of the CDR3: TGTGCCAGCAGCTTAGCCGACTACGGGCAGTACTTC. This sequence joins TRBV7-8 and TRBJ2-7; D is possibly TRBD2 (5 bases). The germline V gene has CDR1 SGHVS and CDR2 FQNEAQ. CDR3 length equals 12 residues.

V is TRBV4-3 and J is TRBJ2-5; D gene unclear. Germline loops: CDR1 LGHNA, CDR2 YSLEER. The CDR3 has 15 residues. The V and J ends lost 1 base and 2 bases respectively, with 11 bases between them. This CDR3 is CASSQVWQTQETQYF. The CDR3 DNA sequence: TGCGCCAGCAGCCAAGTCTGGCAGACACAAGAGACCCAGTACTTC.

The V call is TRBV6-5, the J call TRBJ1-6; 7 nucleotides agree with TRBD1. The length of the CDR3 is 15 residues. Germline V gene lookup returns CDR1 MNHEY and CDR2 SVGAGI. After removal of 2 bases from V and 6 bases from J, the junction contained 4 bases not matched to a gene. CDR3 amino acids: CASSYEGAGNSPLHF. CDR3 nucleotides: TGTGCCAGCAGTTACGAGGGGGCCGGTAATTCACCCCTCCACTTT.

The J gene is TRBJ2-7, the V gene TRBV7-9, with D perhaps matching TRBD2 (7 bases). The CDR3 runs to 18 residues. V lost 1 base and J lost 2, with 21 bases in between. Germline CDR1 reads SEHNR; CDR2 reads FQNEAQ (reference sequence). The CDR3 DNA follows: TGTGCCAGCAGCTTAGAAGGGGGGGGCTATCGATTTACCTACGAGCAGTACTTC. Translation: CASSLEGGGYRFTYEQYF.

The chain recombines TRBV9 with TRBJ2-7; 7 bases align to TRBD2. CDR3 length equals 15 residues. Trimming took 0 bases from V and 3 from J; bases not matched to a gene: 6. Germline values: CDR1 SGDLS, CDR2 YYNGEE. The CDR3 protein is CASSVGLAVDYEQYF. CDR3 nucleotides: TGTGCCAGCAGCGTAGGTCTAGCGGTGGACTACGAGCAGTACTTC.

The chain combines TRBV5-5 with TRBJ1-1; TRBD1 aligns across 8 bases. CDR1 is SGHKS and CDR2 is YYEKEE in the germline V gene (reference sequence). Trimming at V came to 4 bases and at J to 5 bases, leaving 16 bases not matched to a gene. This CDR3 contains 17 residues. The CDR3: CASSGWTGRERWTEAFF. CDR3 nucleotide sequence: TGTGCCAGCAGCGGATGGACAGGGAGGGAGCGTTGGACTGAAGCTTTCTTT.

This clone has a handful of counts. V usage is TRBV27 and J usage is TRBJ2-3; 8 bases match TRBD2. Germline trimming cut 6 bases from V and 4 bases from J; bases unmatched to any gene: 12. The CDR3 spans 16 residues. Germline loops: CDR1 MNHEY, CDR2 SMNVEV (reference sequence). The CDR3 here is CASSQRGGSVPDTQYF. Here the CDR3 DNA reads TGTGCCAGCAGCCAACGGGGGGGATCCGTGCCAGATACGCAGTATTTT.

The rearrangement uses TRBV9 and TRBJ1-1, with 7 nucleotides matching TRBD1. Germline lookup yields CDR1 SGDLS and CDR2 YYNGEE. V trimming: 4 bases; J trimming: 4 bases; junction bases outside the gene matches: 7. The CDR3 is 14 residues long. The CDR3 region has the DNA TGTGCCAGCAGCACCACAGGGGTGGCCACTGAAGCTTTCTTT. This sequence encodes CASSTTGVATEAFF.

This clone turned up a few times. This chain connects TRBV7-3 to TRBJ2-2; weak D call: TRBD1 (6 bases). Per germline, CDR1 SGHTA and CDR2 FQGTGA. V lost 2 bases, J lost 6 bases, and 22 bases lay in between. The CDR3 is made up of 18 amino acids. In nucleotides, the CDR3 is TGTGCCAGCAGCTTAGTTACCCAGGGGATTGCCAACCCCGGGGAGCTGTTTTTT. This gives the protein CASSLVTQGIANPGELFF.